This is a list of T cell receptor beta chains from one sample in a study of CD8 T cells in ankylosing spondylitis. TCRdb reanalysed the 5' RACE reads using MiXCR and keeps one entry per CDR3 protein. The top ten hold roughly 6.7% of the sample, which has hundreds of thousands of distinct CDR3 sequences, 20% to 30% seen once. The sequenced sample consisted of blood, either unsorted or a sorted T cell fraction (not recorded which). The receptor source for this set is a male donor with ankylosing spondylitis or in good health (not recorded which). Each CDR3 is given with its conserved first and last residue. The order of the fields is J gene, V gene, D gene, clone size, CDR3 DNA, CDR3 protein. D genes are given only for firm matches. Size is stated for part of the rows, as once, few or many counts, or as a class when the clone is expanded.

TRBJ2-6 TRBV12-3/TRBV12-4 TRBD1 many TGTGCCAGCAGTTTCGACAGGGGCTCTGGGGCCAACGTCCTGACTTTC CASSFDRGSGANVLTF
TRBJ2-1 TRBV20-1 TRBD2 - TGCAGTGCGACTTACCCGGGAGCGGGAGGGGAGGAGCAGTTCTTC CSATYPGAGGEEQFF
TRBJ2-7 TRBV5-1 TRBD2 many TGCGCCAGCAGCTTGGACCGGGGACTAGCGGGAACGGGGCAGTACTTC CASSLDRGLAGTGQYF
TRBJ2-5 TRBV20-1 - many TGCAGTGCTACAGGGTCACAAGAGACCCAGTACTTC CSATGSQETQYF
TRBJ2-6 TRBV7-9 - - TGTGCCAGCAGCCATCTCCTCTCTGGGGCCAACGTCCTGACTTTC CASSHLLSGANVLTF
TRBJ2-1 TRBV29-1 - - TGCAGCGTAACAGGGCCTGAGCAGTTCTTC CSVTGPEQFF
TRBJ2-1 TRBV4-2 TRBD2 few TGTGCCAGCAGCCAAGAAGGGACTAGCGGGAACAATGAGCAGTTCTTC CASSQEGTSGNNEQFF
TRBJ2-5 TRBV25-1 - many TGTGCCAGCAGTGATGATCTGACTACCGCTTTAGAGACCCAGTACTTC CASSDDLTTALETQYF
TRBJ2-5 TRBV7-9 - few TGTGCCAGCAGCTTATTCGGGGGTCAGGAAGAGACCCAGTACTTC CASSLFGGQEETQYF
TRBJ2-5 TRBV29-1 - many TGCAGCGTTGAACGGCAACAGACGGGGACCCAGTACTTC CSVERQQTGTQYF
TRBJ1-2 TRBV5-1 - few TGCGCCAGCAGCCCCCTACCCCCCGGCGGCTACACCTTC CASSPLPPGGYTF
TRBJ2-1 TRBV20-1 TRBD2 few TGCAGTGCTGGGTTCCGCGGTTGGCTAGCGGGAGTCCCTGAGCAGTTCTTC CSAGFRGWLAGVPEQFF
TRBJ2-5 TRBV20-1 TRBD1 few TGCAGTGCTAGGGGACAGGGGCCGCAAGAGACCCAGTACTTC CSARGQGPQETQYF
TRBJ2-1 TRBV9 TRBD2 many TGTGCCAGCAGCCCACGACTAGCGGGAGGCCTATACAATGAGCAGTTCTTC CASSPRLAGGLYNEQFF
TRBJ2-1 TRBV29-1 - - TGCAGCGCTCGAGTTGGGGGGACTGAGCAGTTCTTC CSARVGGTEQFF
TRBJ2-1 TRBV5-1 TRBD2 many TGCGCCAGCAGCCCTATTATGCCTAGCGGGAAGGTCTACAATGAGCAGTTCTTC CASSPIMPSGKVYNEQFF
TRBJ2-1 TRBV6-5 TRBD2 - TGTGCCAGCAGTGTACTGTCAGGACTAGCACCTGAGCAGTTCTTC CASSVLSGLAPEQFF
TRBJ2-3 TRBV6-1 - many TGTGCCAGCAGGGTAGACAGGCTCACAGATACGCAGTATTTT CASRVDRLTDTQYF
TRBJ2-5 TRBV29-1 - - TGCAGCGTTCGGATGTACCAAGAGACCCAGTACTTC CSVRMYQETQYF
TRBJ1-1 TRBV10-3 - - TGTGCCATCAGTTTCGGGGGGGCGAACACTGAAGCTTTCTTT CAISFGGANTEAFF
TRBJ2-1 TRBV5-1 - many TGCGCCAGCAGTTTAAAGCGGACAAATGAGCAGTTCTTC CASSLKRTNEQFF
TRBJ2-4 TRBV20-1 - - TGCAGTGCTAGGGAAATCAACAGGGTTATCAAAAACATTCAGTACTTC CSAREINRVIKNIQYF
TRBJ2-1 TRBV4-1 TRBD2 - TGCGCCAGCAGCCTAGTAGCGGGACGGGAGCAGTTCTTC CASSLVAGREQFF
TRBJ2-7 TRBV10-3 TRBD1 many TGTGCCATCAGTGACCGGGACAGCTCCTACGAGCAGTACTTC CAISDRDSSYEQYF
TRBJ2-1 TRBV29-1 TRBD1 few TGCACCACACAGGGGGAATTGACACATGAGCAGTTCTTC CTTQGELTHEQFF
TRBJ2-7 TRBV6-6 - many TGTGCCAGCAGTTACGGGACTCCCTACGAGCAGTACTTC CASSYGTPYEQYF
TRBJ2-7 TRBV10-3 - once TGTGCCATCAGTGGTACTAGGACTGTCGGCGAGCAGTACTTC CAISGTRTVGEQYF
TRBJ2-7 TRBV5-6 - few TGTGCCAGCAGCACGAGCTCCTACGAGCAGTACTTC CASSTSSYEQYF
TRBJ2-5 TRBV20-1 - - TGCAGTGCGGCGACTTTAGGGGAGACCCAGTACTTC CSAATLGETQYF
TRBJ2-7 TRBV10-3 - many TGTGCCATCACGGGAGCAGATGGTGGCGAGCAGTACTTC CAITGADGGEQYF
TRBJ2-5 TRBV24-1 TRBD1 - TGTGCCACCAGTGACAGCCGGGACAGGGCAAGATCACAAGAGACCCAGTACTTC CATSDSRDRARSQETQYF
TRBJ2-7 TRBV3-1 - many TGTGCCAGCAGCCAAGCGGGCGAGCAGTACTTC CASSQAGEQYF
TRBJ1-5 TRBV12-3/TRBV12-4 - many TGTGCCAGCAGTTTGACCGTGGGCAATCAGCCCCAGCATTTT CASSLTVGNQPQHF
TRBJ2-3 TRBV2 TRBD2 - TGTGCCAGCAGCATAGCGGGAGCGGCAGATACGCAGTATTTT CASSIAGAADTQYF
TRBJ1-4 TRBV6-5 - many TGTGCCAGCAGTTACTACCGGGCTGGCAAACTGTTTTTT CASSYYRAGKLFF
TRBJ2-3 TRBV2 TRBD2 - TGTGCCAGCAGTGAGTCGACTAGCGGAGGGGCAGATACGCAGTATTTT CASSESTSGGADTQYF
TRBJ2-3 TRBV5-1 TRBD2 many TGCGCCGGGCCGAAGCGGGAGCGGGGAGATACGCAGTATTTT CAGPKRERGDTQYF
TRBJ2-1 TRBV5-1 - many TGCGCCAGCAGCTTCGACAATGACCATGAGCAGTTCTTC CASSFDNDHEQFF
TRBJ2-1 TRBV7-6 - many TGTGCCAGCAGCACCAATCCTAGCCGTGAGCAGTTCTTC CASSTNPSREQFF
TRBJ1-5 TRBV28 - many TGTGCCAGCAGCCCCGAGTATCAGCCCCAGCATTTT CASSPEYQPQHF
TRBJ2-2 TRBV6-2/TRBV6-3 TRBD1 many TGTGCCAGCAGTGATCGAAGGGGGCCCGGGGAGCTGTTTTTT CASSDRRGPGELFF
TRBJ2-5 TRBV6-1 - many TGTGCCAGCAGGAACTATCAGGCGAGTAGGACCCAGTACTTC CASRNYQASRTQYF
TRBJ2-5 TRBV20-1 - many TGCAGTGCTAGAATGGTCGGACAAGAGACCCAGTACTTC CSARMVGQETQYF
TRBJ1-6 TRBV12-3/TRBV12-4 - many TGTGCCAGCAGTGCACAGGGCAATTCACCCCTCCACTTT CASSAQGNSPLHF
TRBJ2-3 TRBV20-1 - - TGCAGTGCTACCGCGGACCCCTCCACAGATACGCAGTATTTT CSATADPSTDTQYF
TRBJ1-2 TRBV29-1 - many TGCAGCGTTGAAGAGGGAGGCTATGGCTACACCTTC CSVEEGGYGYTF
TRBJ2-3 TRBV20-1 - - TGCAGTGCTGCCGGGACCTACACAGATACGCAGTATTTT CSAAGTYTDTQYF
TRBJ2-1 TRBV20-1 - - TGCAGTGCCCTAAGTGCGAGCTCCTACAATGAGCAGTTCTTC CSALSASSYNEQFF
TRBJ2-1 TRBV20-1 TRBD1 many TGCAGTGCTAGGGGGCGCTCAGGGGGCTCCTACAATGAGCAGTTCTTC CSARGRSGGSYNEQFF
TRBJ2-1 TRBV10-3 - - TGTGCCATCAGTGGAGACAGCTCCTACAATGAGCAGTTCTTC CAISGDSSYNEQFF
TRBJ2-5 TRBV29-1 TRBD1 many TGCAGCGTTGTTCGTGCTGGGACCCAGGGGGCCCAGTACTTC CSVVRAGTQGAQYF
TRBJ1-2 TRBV20-1 TRBD1 many TGCAGTGCTTCCGGGACAGGGCGTTCCTATGGCTACACCTTC CSASGTGRSYGYTF
TRBJ2-2 TRBV3-1 - many TGTGCCAGCAGCCGGCAAGAGCGCGCCGGGGAGCTGTTTTTT CASSRQERAGELFF
TRBJ2-7 TRBV6-1 TRBD1 few TGTGCCAGCAGTACCACTAGGACAGGGAAATTCGGGCAGTACTTC CASSTTRTGKFGQYF
TRBJ2-7 TRBV15 - - TGTGCCACCAGCAGAGATACCTTAGGTGGGAGGAACTTC CATSRDTLGGRNF
TRBJ1-5 TRBV5-1 TRBD1 many TGCGCCAGCAGCTTGGGCCCGGACAGGTATAATCAGCCCCAGCATTTT CASSLGPDRYNQPQHF
TRBJ2-7 TRBV7-6 TRBD1 few TGTGCCAGCAGCGCCCCGGGACAGGCCTACGAGCAGTACTTC CASSAPGQAYEQYF
TRBJ2-1 TRBV12-3/TRBV12-4 - many TGTGCCAGCAGTTTTCGGAGCGGATTATACAATGAGCAGTTCTTC CASSFRSGLYNEQFF
TRBJ2-2 TRBV5-1 TRBD2 many TGCGCCAGCAGCTTGAGTATAGCGGGATATGACACCGGGGAGCTGTTTTTT CASSLSIAGYDTGELFF
TRBJ2-2 TRBV27 - - TGTGCCAGCACCAAAACCGGTTCCACCGGGGAGCTGTTTTTT CASTKTGSTGELFF